This T cell receptor (beta chain) was profiled in a study of control samples from healthy donors and cancer patients. The CDR3 totals 14 residues. V dropped 4 bases and J dropped 0 bases, with 8 bases sitting between them. Germline V gene data show CDR1 as SGHRS and CDR2 as YFSETQ. This table comes from immunoSEQ multiplex PCR, and its TCRdb copy is limited to in-frame clones, with some not included. The table includes 150,000 or so clones, around 90% detected once. Sequencing was carried out using blood. The sequence was collected from a man aged 30 to 45 in good health. The gene calls are TRBV5-1 and TRBJ2-1, with D uncertain. The CDR3 loop reads CASSLESSYNEQFF. CDR3 bases: TGCGCCAGCAGCCTAGAAAGCTCCTACAATGAGCAGTTCTTC.